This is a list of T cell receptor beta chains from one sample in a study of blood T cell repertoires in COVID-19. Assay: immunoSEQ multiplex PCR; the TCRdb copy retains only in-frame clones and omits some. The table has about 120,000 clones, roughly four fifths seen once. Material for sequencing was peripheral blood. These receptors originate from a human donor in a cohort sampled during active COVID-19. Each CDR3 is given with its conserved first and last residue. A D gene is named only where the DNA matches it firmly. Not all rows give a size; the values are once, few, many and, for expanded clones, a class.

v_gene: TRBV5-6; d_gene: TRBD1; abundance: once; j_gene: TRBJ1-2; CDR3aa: CASTRQGSNYGYTF; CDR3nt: TGTGCCAGCACCAGACAGGGATCTAACTATGGCTACACCTTC
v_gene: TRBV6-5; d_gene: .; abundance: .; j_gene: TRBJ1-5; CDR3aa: CASSYSNNWPQHF; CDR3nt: TGTGCCAGCAGTTACTCGAATAACTGGCCCCAGCATTTT
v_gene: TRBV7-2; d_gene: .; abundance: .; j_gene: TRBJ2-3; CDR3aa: CASTRSGSTDTQYF; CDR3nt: TGTGCCAGCACCCGATCGGGGAGCACAGATACGCAGTATTTT
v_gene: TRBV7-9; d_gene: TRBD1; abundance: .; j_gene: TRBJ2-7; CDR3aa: CASSSTRGLYEQYF; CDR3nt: TGTGCCAGCAGCAGCACCAGGGGGCTCTACGAGCAGTACTTC
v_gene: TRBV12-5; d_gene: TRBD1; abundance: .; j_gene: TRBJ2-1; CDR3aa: CASGANGQGGNEQFF; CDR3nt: TGTGCTAGTGGCGCAAACGGACAGGGCGGGAATGAGCAGTTCTTC
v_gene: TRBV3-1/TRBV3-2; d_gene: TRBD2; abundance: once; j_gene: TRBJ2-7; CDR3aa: CASSPCLSGTRKAYEQYF; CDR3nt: TGTGCCAGCAGCCCCTGCTTATCCGGGACTAGGAAGGCCTACGAGCAGTACTTC
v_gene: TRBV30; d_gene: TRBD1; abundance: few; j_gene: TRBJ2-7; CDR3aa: CALGQGRYEQYF; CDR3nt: TGTGCCTTAGGACAGGGGAGGTACGAGCAGTACTTC
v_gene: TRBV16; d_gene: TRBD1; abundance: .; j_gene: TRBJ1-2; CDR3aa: CASSPSRGQGGGYTF; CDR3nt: TGTGCCAGCAGCCCCTCCCGGGGACAGGGGGGCGGCTACACCTTC
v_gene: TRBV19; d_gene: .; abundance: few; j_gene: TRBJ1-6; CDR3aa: CASSTGMNSPLHF; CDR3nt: TGTGCCAGTAGTACAGGGATGAATTCACCCCTCCACTTT
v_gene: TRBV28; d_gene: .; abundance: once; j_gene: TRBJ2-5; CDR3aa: CASSSRRGTVQETQYF; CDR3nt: TGTGCCAGCAGTTCTCGACGCGGGACGGTACAAGAGACCCAGTACTTC
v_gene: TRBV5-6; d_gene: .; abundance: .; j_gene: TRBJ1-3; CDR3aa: CASSLLGNTIYF; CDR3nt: TGTGCCAGCAGCTTGCTTGGAAACACCATATATTTT
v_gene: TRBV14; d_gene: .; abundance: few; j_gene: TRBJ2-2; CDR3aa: CASSRSDWSTGELFF; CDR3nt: TGTGCCAGCAGCCGTTCGGATTGGAGCACCGGGGAGCTGTTTTTT
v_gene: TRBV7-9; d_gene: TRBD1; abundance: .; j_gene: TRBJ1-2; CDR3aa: CASSPQGDGYTF; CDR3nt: TGTGCCAGCAGCCCCCAGGGGGATGGCTACACCTTC
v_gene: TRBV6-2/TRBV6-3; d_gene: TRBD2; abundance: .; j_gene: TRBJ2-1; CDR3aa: CASSSGLAGANEQFF; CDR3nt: TGTGCCAGCAGTTCCGGACTAGCGGGAGCCAATGAGCAGTTCTTC